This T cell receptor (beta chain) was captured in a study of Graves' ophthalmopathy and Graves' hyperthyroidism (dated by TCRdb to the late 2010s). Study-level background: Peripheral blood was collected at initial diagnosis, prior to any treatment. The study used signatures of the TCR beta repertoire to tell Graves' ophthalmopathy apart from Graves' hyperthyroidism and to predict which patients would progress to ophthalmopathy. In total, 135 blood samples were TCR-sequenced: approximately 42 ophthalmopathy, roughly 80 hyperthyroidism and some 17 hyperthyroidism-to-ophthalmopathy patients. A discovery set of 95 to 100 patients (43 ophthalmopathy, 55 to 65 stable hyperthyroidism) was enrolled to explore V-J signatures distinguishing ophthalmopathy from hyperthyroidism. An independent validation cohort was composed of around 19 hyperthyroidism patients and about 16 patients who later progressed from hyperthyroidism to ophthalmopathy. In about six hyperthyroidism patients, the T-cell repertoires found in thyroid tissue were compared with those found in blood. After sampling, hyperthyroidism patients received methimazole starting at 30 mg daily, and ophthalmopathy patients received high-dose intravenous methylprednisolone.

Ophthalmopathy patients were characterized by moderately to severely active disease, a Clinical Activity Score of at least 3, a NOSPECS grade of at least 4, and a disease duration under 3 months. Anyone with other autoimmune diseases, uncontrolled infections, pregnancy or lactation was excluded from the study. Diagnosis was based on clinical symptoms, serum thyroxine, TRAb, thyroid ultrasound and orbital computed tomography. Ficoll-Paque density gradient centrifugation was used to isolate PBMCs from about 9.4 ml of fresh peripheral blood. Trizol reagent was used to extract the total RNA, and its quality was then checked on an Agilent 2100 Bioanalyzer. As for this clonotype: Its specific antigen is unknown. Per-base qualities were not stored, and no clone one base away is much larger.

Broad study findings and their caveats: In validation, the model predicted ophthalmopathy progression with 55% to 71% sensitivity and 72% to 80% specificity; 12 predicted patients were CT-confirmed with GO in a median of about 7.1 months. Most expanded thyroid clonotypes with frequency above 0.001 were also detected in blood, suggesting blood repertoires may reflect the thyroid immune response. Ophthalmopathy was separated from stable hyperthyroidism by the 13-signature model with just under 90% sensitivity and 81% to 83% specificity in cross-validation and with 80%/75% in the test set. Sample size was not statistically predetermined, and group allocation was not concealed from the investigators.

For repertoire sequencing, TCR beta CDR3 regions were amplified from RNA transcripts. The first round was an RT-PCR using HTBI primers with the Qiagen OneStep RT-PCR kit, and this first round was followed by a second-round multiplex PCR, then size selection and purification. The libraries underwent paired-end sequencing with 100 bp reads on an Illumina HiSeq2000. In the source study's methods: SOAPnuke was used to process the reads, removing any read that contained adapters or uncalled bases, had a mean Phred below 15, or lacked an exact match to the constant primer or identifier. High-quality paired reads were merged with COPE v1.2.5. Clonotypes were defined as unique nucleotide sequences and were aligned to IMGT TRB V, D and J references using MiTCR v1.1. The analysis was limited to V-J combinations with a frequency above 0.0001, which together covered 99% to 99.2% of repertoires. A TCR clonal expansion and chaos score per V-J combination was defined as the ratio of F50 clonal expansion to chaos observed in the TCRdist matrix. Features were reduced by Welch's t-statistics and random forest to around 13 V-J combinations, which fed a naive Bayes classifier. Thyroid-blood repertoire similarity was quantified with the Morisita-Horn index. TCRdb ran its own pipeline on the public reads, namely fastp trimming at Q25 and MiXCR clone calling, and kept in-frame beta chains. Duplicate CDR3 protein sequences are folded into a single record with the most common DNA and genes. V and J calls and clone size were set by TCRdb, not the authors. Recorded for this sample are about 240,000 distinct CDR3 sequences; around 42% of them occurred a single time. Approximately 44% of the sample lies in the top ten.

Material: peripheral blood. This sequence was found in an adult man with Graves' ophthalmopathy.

The DNA reads TGCAGTGCTCCCGACACGGTGAACACTGAAGCTTTCTTT. Translation gives CSAPDTVNTEAFF. Recombination linked TRBV20-1 to TRBJ1-1, with the D gene uncertain. The cysteine opens and the phenylalanine closes a CDR3 of 13 amino acids. The sequence is cut down to CDR3 DNA, 39 bases in frame from base 1. Based on the germline V gene (reference sequence), the CDR1 and CDR2 sequences are DFQATT and SNEGSKA. A distance of 10 bases separates the germline ends of V and J, which lose 5 bases and 0 bases respectively.